The entry below describes one T cell receptor (beta chain). This clonotype was seen ten or more times. There is no known antigen for this receptor. Per-base quality was not reported, and no clone a single base away is much larger than it. These data are taken from a study of neurological immune-mediated disorders (dated by TCRdb to between 2018 and 2021). With respect to the entire study: The study compared peripheral blood TCR-beta repertoires of HTLV-I-associated myelopathy (HAM/TSP) patients, multiple sclerosis patients and healthy controls using UMI-based sequencing. Longitudinal samples, technical triplicates and paired sorted CD4+ and CD8+ T-cell subsets, alongside PBMC samples, were included among the approximately 98 TCR-beta libraries. Each longitudinal HAM/TSP and healthy donor was sampled at 3 time-points spaced at roughly 3-40 month intervals. The cohort comprised 68 subjects: approximately 15 HAM/TSP patients, approximately 34 multiple sclerosis patients and approximately 20 healthy controls.

Overall study results and their limits: No identical CDR3 amino acid sequences were found to be shared among expanded clones across subjects, suggesting that TCR-beta repertoires were private in all groups. The highest TCR clonal expansion was observed in HAM/TSP patients, whereas the lowest was observed in MS patients, even when compared with healthy controls.

This sample's time point label indicates: longitudinal time-point 1 (baseline). Libraries from unsorted PBMCs were made from 2 million PBMCs kept in RNAlater at -80 degrees C until RNA extraction. PBMCs were separated from peripheral blood using Ficoll-Hypaque density gradient centrifugation and then cryopreserved in liquid nitrogen. cDNA was synthesized by template-switch 5'RACE using a primer with a 10-nucleotide random unique molecular identifier that tagged each TCR transcript. Every sequencing run covered 15-18 subjects and yielded more than 170 million TCR-beta sequences. The RNeasy kit was used for extraction of total RNA. The KAPA Real-time Library Amplification kit was used to amplify TCR-beta VDJ regions with primers targeting the TCR constant region and the 5'RACE anchor. A first PCR added sample indexes and Illumina adaptors, after which a second PCR increased the library yield. After Ampure bead purification, the roughly 650 bp TCR product was size-selected on a 2% E-gel SizeSelection system. Before pooling, libraries had their quality checked on a Bioanalyzer, their concentration measured with Qubit, and their quantity determined with the Kapa Library Quantification kit. Paired-end 2 x 150 bp sequencing of the libraries was performed on an Illumina HiSeq 2500. To increase sequence diversity, roughly 24-31% phiX was spiked into each library pool. Per the original workflow: Quality-filtered reads were processed with the UMI-based MiGEC pipeline, and over 90% of raw TCR sequences were removed by the MiGEC pipeline during error correction. IMGT germline references were used for aligning VDJ genes, and each clonotype was defined as a unique CDR3 amino acid sequence together with its V-J genes. Clonal expansion, Shannon diversity and CDR3 relatedness (CalcPairwiseDistances, ClusterSamples) were evaluated with VDJtools, and phylogenetic trees were built with CLCbio workbench. A clone was classed as expanded if it had 8 or more unique UMIs, a cutoff based on coefficient-of-variation modelling across technical triplicates. TCRdb reran the public reads through fastp at Q25 and MiXCR, keeping productive beta chains. Entries that share a CDR3 protein sequence are merged under the most common genes and DNA. It is TCRdb's table, rather than the study itself, that gives the V and J calls and clone size. The sample includes around 71,000 distinct CDR3 sequences, with about 13% observed a single time. The ten largest clones represent roughly 4.5% of the sample.

The sample comprised PBMCs. The receptor was derived from a female donor with HTLV-1-associated myelopathy (HAM/TSP).

The CDR3 region: CASSPPGSLDYEQYF. DNA sequence: TGTGCCAGCAGTCCGCCGGGTAGTCTTGACTACGAGCAGTACTTC. The chain uses TRBV27 and TRBJ2-7; the D gene remains uncertain. The junction shows trimming of 5 bases on V and 3 bases on J, plus 17 bases between the germline ends. Including cysteine and phenylalanine, the CDR3 has 15 amino acids. Only the CDR3 DNA is retained, 45 bases long and in frame from the first base. CDR1 and CDR2 were assigned from the germline V gene (reference sequence) as MNHEY and SMNVEV.